These T cell receptor beta chains were read from a single sample in a study of T cells in localized non-small cell lung cancer. Here immunoSEQ multiplex PCR was the method, and the copy in TCRdb shows in-frame clones only, minus some. The repertoire includes 31,000 or so clones, 85% to 90% of them detected once, and under 3% sits in the top ten. The sample was peripheral blood, taken before any cancer treatment. Every receptor here comes from a female donor of 60 years or more with stage I lung adenocarcinoma. The CDR3 runs from the conserved cysteine through the conserved F or W. A D gene is named only where the DNA matches it firmly. The listing skips clone size in some rows; elsewhere it reads once, few, many or a size class.

D	V	size	J	CDR3	DNA
.	TRBV10-3	.	TRBJ2-5	CATRGTQETQYF	TGTGCCACCCGGGGCACCCAAGAGACCCAGTACTTC
TRBD1	TRBV4-1	.	TRBJ1-1	CASSQDPTGDTEAFF	TGCGCCAGCAGCCAAGATCCTACAGGGGACACTGAAGCTTTCTTT
.	TRBV19	once	TRBJ1-1	CASSILQGRTEAFF	TGTGCCAGTAGTATCCTCCAGGGTAGAACTGAAGCTTTCTTT
TRBD2	TRBV7-2	.	TRBJ2-3	CASSYGYLAGAGDTQYF	TGTGCCAGCAGCTACGGATACCTAGCGGGAGCAGGCGATACGCAGTATTTT
TRBD1	TRBV19	.	TRBJ2-1	CASRNRGLYNEQFF	TGTGCCAGTAGGAACAGGGGGCTTTACAATGAGCAGTTCTTC
.	TRBV6-5	.	TRBJ2-7	CASSAGSSSYEQYF	TGTGCCAGCAGCGCAGGGTCTAGCTCCTACGAGCAGTACTTC
.	TRBV19	.	TRBJ1-5	CASGMGDSNQPQHF	TGTGCCAGTGGAATGGGGGACAGCAATCAGCCCCAGCATTTT
.	TRBV5-1	.	TRBJ1-1	CASSLIASMNTEAFF	TGCGCCAGCAGCCTCATAGCATCCATGAACACTGAAGCTTTCTTT
TRBD2	TRBV5-5	.	TRBJ2-7	CASSLAAGELYEQYF	TGTGCCAGCAGCTTGGCAGCGGGAGAGTTGTACGAGCAGTACTTC
TRBD2	TRBV19	.	TRBJ2-5	CASSNSGIRETQYF	TGTGCCAGTAGTAATAGCGGGATACGAGAGACCCAGTACTTC
TRBD1	TRBV19	.	TRBJ1-5	CASSPRGQGSNQPQHF	TGTGCCAGTAGTCCACGGGGACAGGGTAGCAATCAGCCCCAGCATTTT
TRBD1	TRBV5-5	.	TRBJ1-6	CASSPTPLGQSSYNSPLHF	TGTGCCAGCAGCCCGACCCCTCTGGGACAGAGCTCCTATAATTCACCCCTCCACTTT
TRBD2	TRBV6-5	.	TRBJ2-1	CASSYLAGGTSEQFF	TGTGCCAGCAGTTATCTAGCGGGAGGGACTTCGGAGCAGTTCTTC
.	TRBV2	.	TRBJ2-7	CASIRDQGRYEQYF	TGTGCCAGCATTAGGGACCAAGGGCGCTACGAGCAGTACTTC
TRBD1	TRBV15	.	TRBJ1-2	CATSRGTGASGYTF	TGTGCCACCAGCAGAGGGACAGGGGCCTCTGGCTACACCTTC
.	TRBV4-3	.	TRBJ2-1	CASSHSVLRVYNEQFF	TGCGCCAGCAGCCATTCCGTCCTGAGAGTCTACAATGAGCAGTTCTTC
TRBD2	TRBV4-3	.	TRBJ2-7	CASSPALGSSGIHEQYF	TGCGCCAGCAGCCCCGCCCTCGGATCTAGCGGGATCCACGAGCAGTACTTC
.	TRBV28	.	TRBJ1-5	CASSYLGGVWNQPQHF	TGTGCCAGCAGTTACCTAGGTGGGGTATGGAATCAGCCCCAGCATTTT
TRBD2	TRBV5-1	.	TRBJ2-1	CASSPGTSDEQFF	TGCGCCAGCAGCCCTGGGACTAGCGATGAGCAGTTCTTC
.	TRBV6-5	.	TRBJ1-1	CASSRLDTEAFF	TGTGCCAGCAGCAGATTGGACACTGAAGCTTTCTTT
.	TRBV6-5	.	TRBJ1-5	CASRRGSQPQHF	TGTGCCAGCCGGAGGGGAAGCCAGCCCCAGCATTTT
.	TRBV5-1	once	TRBJ1-1	CASSLAGTANTEAFF	TGCGCCAGCAGCTTGGCAGGGACGGCGAACACTGAAGCTTTCTTT
TRBD1	TRBV6-6	.	TRBJ1-2	CASSNTGESYGYTF	TGTGCCAGCAGTAATACAGGGGAATCCTATGGCTACACCTTC
TRBD1	TRBV6-1	.	TRBJ1-1	CASSEVIRGDGAFF	TGTGCCAGCAGTGAGGTGATCAGGGGGGACGGAGCTTTCTTT
TRBD1	TRBV19	.	TRBJ1-2	CASSPVDRVEVGYTF	TGTGCCAGTAGTCCGGTGGACAGGGTAGAAGTCGGCTACACCTTC
.	TRBV18	.	TRBJ2-2	CASSPQQQGRTGELFF	TGTGCCAGCTCACCACAGCAACAGGGGAGGACCGGGGAGCTGTTTTTT
.	TRBV6-6	.	TRBJ1-5	CASSENQPQHF	TGTGCCAGCAGTGAGAATCAGCCCCAGCATTTT
.	TRBV7-2	.	TRBJ2-7	CASSLAGGNPYEQYF	TGTGCCAGCAGCTTAGCGGGCGGAAACCCCTACGAGCAGTACTTC
.	TRBV11-2	.	TRBJ2-1	CASRASRNNEQFF	TGTGCCAGCCGGGCTAGCAGAAACAATGAGCAGTTCTTC
.	TRBV27	.	TRBJ2-3	CASMGLLSGDTQYF	TGTGCCAGCATGGGACTCCTCTCCGGGGATACGCAGTATTTT
.	TRBV7-3	.	TRBJ2-2	CASSLRAGATGELFF	TGTGCCAGCAGCTTAAGGGCGGGCGCCACCGGGGAGCTGTTTTTT
TRBD1	TRBV19	.	TRBJ1-6	CASSIAGGQDSSPLHF	TGTGCCAGTAGTATCGCGGGCGGACAGGATAGCTCACCCCTCCACTTT
TRBD2	TRBV28	.	TRBJ2-5	CASNRPGAGGETQYF	TGTGCCAGCAATCGACCGGGAGCGGGGGGAGAGACCCAGTACTTC
.	TRBV5-6	.	TRBJ2-5	CASSLKMVETQYF	TGTGCCAGCAGCTTGAAGATGGTCGAGACCCAGTACTTC
.	TRBV6-5	once	TRBJ1-1	CASSYSSGGEAFF	TGTGCCAGCAGTTACTCGAGCGGGGGGGAGGCTTTCTTT
.	TRBV5-4	.	TRBJ2-1	CASSLAQGTPYNEQFF	TGTGCCAGCAGCTTGGCGCAGGGGACCCCCTACAATGAGCAGTTCTTC
.	TRBV6-5	few	TRBJ2-1	CASRQTTTLYNEQFF	TGTGCCAGCAGACAAACTACTACCCTCTACAATGAGCAGTTCTTC
.	TRBV6-1	.	TRBJ1-1	CASSITGLDTEAFF	TGTGCCAGCAGTATAACAGGGTTGGACACTGAAGCTTTCTTT
TRBD2	TRBV7-6	.	TRBJ2-1	CASSLVRAGGMSEQFF	TGTGCCAGCAGCTTAGTTCGAGCGGGAGGGATGAGTGAGCAGTTCTTC
.	TRBV6-5	.	TRBJ2-7	CASSYSRTRSYEQYF	TGTGCCAGCAGTTACTCTCGCACCCGCTCCTACGAGCAGTACTTC
TRBD1	TRBV28	.	TRBJ2-7	CASRSGQAYEQYF	TGTGCCAGCAGAAGCGGACAGGCCTACGAGCAGTACTTC
.	TRBV28	.	TRBJ2-5	CASSATQTPGTQYF	TGTGCCAGCAGTGCTACCCAGACTCCGGGGACCCAGTACTTC
TRBD1	TRBV30	.	TRBJ2-7	CAWSRDRGRLYF	TGTGCCTGGAGTAGAGACAGGGGGCGACTATACTTC
.	TRBV28	.	TRBJ2-3	CASRAYDTQYF	TGTGCCAGCAGGGCGTACGATACGCAGTATTTT
.	TRBV6-5	.	TRBJ2-7	CASKAASYEQYF	TGTGCCAGCAAAGCGGCCTCCTACGAGCAGTACTTC
TRBD1	TRBV6-4	.	TRBJ1-1	CASSEDRGNTEAFF	TGTGCCAGCAGTGAGGACAGGGGGAACACTGAAGCTTTCTTT
.	TRBV7-7	.	TRBJ2-7	CASSRDSGDEQYF	TGTGCCAGCAGCCGCGACAGCGGAGACGAGCAGTACTTC
TRBD1	TRBV5-5	.	TRBJ1-3	CASSLRQGAAGNTIYF	TGTGCCAGCAGCTTGCGTCAGGGGGCAGCTGGAAACACCATATATTTT
.	TRBV19	.	TRBJ1-5	CASSIKEGTQPQHF	TGTGCCAGTAGTATTAAAGAGGGGACCCAGCCCCAGCATTTT
.	TRBV6-5	.	TRBJ1-3	CASRRGSGGNTIYF	TGTGCCAGCAGGAGGGGGAGCGGTGGAAACACCATATATTTT
.	TRBV11-3	.	TRBJ2-1	CASSLGQSPHNEQFF	TGTGCCAGCAGCTTAGGGCAGAGCCCCCACAATGAGCAGTTCTTC
TRBD2	TRBV6-1	once	TRBJ2-7	CASSEGLAGMVQYF	TGTGCCAGCAGTGAAGGGCTAGCGGGAATGGTGCAGTACTTC
.	TRBV6-5	once	TRBJ2-7	CASGGRTYEQYF	TGTGCCAGCGGGGGACGGACCTACGAGCAGTACTTC
TRBD1	TRBV18	.	TRBJ2-6	CASSPKTGVGANVLTF	TGTGCCAGCTCACCTAAGACAGGGGTTGGGGCCAACGTCCTGACTTTC
.	TRBV11-2	.	TRBJ1-5	CASSPTGNGNQPQHF	TGTGCCAGCAGCCCCACAGGGAATGGGAATCAGCCCCAGCATTTT
.	TRBV20-1	.	TRBJ2-7	CSAETGHEQYF	TGCAGTGCTGAAACAGGGCACGAGCAGTACTTC
.	TRBV7-9	few	TRBJ1-1	CASSSETVFF	TGTGCCAGCAGCTCAGAGACAGTTTTCTTT
.	TRBV30	.	TRBJ2-5	CAWRAQAWVSETQYF	TGTGCCTGGAGAGCCCAGGCGTGGGTCAGTGAGACCCAGTACTTC
.	TRBV7-2	few	TRBJ1-4	CASSLEPEEKLFF	TGTGCCAGCAGCTTAGAACCAGAGGAAAAACTGTTTTTT